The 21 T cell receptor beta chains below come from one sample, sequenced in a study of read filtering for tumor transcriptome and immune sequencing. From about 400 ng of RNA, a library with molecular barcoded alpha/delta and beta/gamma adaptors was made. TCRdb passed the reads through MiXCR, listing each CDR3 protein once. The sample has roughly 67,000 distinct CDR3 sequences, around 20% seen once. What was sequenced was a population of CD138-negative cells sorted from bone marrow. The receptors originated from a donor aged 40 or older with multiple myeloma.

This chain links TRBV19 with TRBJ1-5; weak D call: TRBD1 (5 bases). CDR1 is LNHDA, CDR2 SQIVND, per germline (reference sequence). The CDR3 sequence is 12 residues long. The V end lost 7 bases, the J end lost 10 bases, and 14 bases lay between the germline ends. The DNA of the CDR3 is TGTGCCAGTAACGGGGCGGCCGCACCCCAGCATTTT. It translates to CASNGAAAPQHF. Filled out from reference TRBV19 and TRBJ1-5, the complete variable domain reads DGGITQSPKYLFRKEGQNVTLSCEQNLNHDAMYWYRQDPGQGLRLIYYSQIVNDFQKGDIAEGYSVSREKKESFPLTVTSAQKNPTAFYLCASNGAAAPQHFGDGTRLSIL.

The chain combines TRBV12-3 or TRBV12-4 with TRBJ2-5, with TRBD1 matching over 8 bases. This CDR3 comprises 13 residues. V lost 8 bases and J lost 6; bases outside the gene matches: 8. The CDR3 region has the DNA TGTGCCAGCGGCCAGGGGGCGCGGAAGACCCAGTACTTC. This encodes CASGQGARKTQYF.

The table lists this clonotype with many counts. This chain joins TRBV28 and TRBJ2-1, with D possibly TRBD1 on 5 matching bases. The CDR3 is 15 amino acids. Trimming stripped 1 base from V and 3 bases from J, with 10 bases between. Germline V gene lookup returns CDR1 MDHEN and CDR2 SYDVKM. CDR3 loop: CASSLYGGHYNEQFF. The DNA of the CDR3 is TGTGCCAGCAGTTTATACGGCGGACACTACAATGAGCAGTTCTTC.

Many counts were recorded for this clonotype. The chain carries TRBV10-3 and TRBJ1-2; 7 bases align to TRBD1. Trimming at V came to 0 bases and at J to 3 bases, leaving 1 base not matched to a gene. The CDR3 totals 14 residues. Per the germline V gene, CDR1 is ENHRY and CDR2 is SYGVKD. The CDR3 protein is CAISESTGHYGYTF. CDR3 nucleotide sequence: TGTGCCATCAGTGAGTCGACAGGGCACTATGGCTACACCTTC.

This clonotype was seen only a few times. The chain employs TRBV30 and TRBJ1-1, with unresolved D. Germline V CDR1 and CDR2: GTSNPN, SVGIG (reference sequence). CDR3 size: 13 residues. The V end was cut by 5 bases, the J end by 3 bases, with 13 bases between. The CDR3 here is CAWDRARDTEAFF. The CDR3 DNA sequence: TGTGCCTGGGATCGGGCCCGGGACACTGAAGCTTTCTTT.

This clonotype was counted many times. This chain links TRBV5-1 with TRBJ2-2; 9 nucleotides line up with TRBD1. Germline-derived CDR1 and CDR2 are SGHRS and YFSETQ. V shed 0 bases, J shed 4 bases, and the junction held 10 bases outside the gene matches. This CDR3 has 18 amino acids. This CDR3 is CASSLATGGPKLTGELFF. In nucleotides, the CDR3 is TGCGCCAGCAGCTTGGCTACAGGGGGCCCCAAGCTCACCGGGGAGCTGTTTTTT.

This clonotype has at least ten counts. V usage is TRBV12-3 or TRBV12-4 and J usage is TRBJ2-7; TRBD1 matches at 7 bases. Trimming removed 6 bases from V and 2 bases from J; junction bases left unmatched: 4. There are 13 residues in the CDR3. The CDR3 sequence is CASRWTGTYEQYF. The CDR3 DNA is TGTGCCAGCAGATGGACAGGAACCTACGAGCAGTACTTC.

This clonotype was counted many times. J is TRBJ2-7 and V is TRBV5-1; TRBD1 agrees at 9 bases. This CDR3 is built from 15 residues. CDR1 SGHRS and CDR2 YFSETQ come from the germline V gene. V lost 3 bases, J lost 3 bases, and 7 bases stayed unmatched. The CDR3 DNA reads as TGCGCCAGCAGCTCGCTGGACAGGGGATTCTACGAGCAGTACTTC. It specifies CASSSLDRGFYEQYF.

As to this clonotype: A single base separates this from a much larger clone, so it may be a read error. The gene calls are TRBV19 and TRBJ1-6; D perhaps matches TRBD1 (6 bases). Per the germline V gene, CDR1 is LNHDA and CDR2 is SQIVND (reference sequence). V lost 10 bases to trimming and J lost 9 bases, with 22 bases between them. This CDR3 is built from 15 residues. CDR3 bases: TGTGCCACACAGGGTATGGTGGGCGACTGTTCACCCCTCCACTTT. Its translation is CATQGMVGDCSPLHF.

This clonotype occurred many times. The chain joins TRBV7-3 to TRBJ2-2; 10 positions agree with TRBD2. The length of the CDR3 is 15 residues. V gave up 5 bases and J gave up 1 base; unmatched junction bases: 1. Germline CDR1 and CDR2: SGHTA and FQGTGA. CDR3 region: CASSRLAGNTGELFF. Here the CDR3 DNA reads TGTGCCAGCAGCAGACTAGCGGGGAACACCGGGGAGCTGTTTTTT.

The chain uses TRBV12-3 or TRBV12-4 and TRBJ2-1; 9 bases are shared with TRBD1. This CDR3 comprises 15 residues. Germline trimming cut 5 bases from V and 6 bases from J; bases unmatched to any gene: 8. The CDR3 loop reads CASSPTRTGANEQFF. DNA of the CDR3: TGTGCCAGCAGTCCAACGAGGACAGGGGCCAATGAGCAGTTCTTC.

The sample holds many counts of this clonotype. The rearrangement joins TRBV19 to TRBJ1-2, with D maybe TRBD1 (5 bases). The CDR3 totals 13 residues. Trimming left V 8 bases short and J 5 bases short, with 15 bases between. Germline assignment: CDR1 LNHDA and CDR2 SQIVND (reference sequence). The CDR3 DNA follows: TGTGCCAGTTCCACCGGGGGACCGTATGGCTACACCTTC. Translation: CASSTGGPYGYTF.

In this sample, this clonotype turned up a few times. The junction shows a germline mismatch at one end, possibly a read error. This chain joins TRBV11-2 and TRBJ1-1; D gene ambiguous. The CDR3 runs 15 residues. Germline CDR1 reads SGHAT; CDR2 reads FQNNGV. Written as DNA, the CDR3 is TGTGCCAGTAGCTCCTCCTCACCGGGGAACACTGAAGCTTTCTTT. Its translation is CASSSSSPGNTEAFF.

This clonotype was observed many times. CDR3 region: CASKVGGNTGELFF. CDR3 nucleotide sequence: TGTGCCAGCAAGGTCGGCGGGAACACCGGGGAGCTGTTTTTT. The chain couples TRBV7-3 to TRBJ2-2; no clear D gene. V shed 7 bases and J shed 1 base, with 10 bases lying between them. From germline, CDR1 is SGHTA and CDR2 FQGTGA. The length of the CDR3 is 14 residues.

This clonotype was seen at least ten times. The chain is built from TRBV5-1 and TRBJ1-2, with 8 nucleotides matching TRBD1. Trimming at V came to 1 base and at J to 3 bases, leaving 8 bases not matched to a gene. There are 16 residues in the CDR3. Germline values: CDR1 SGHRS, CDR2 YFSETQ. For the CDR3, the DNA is TGCGCCAGCAGCTTGTCCCACGGACAGGGCGACTATGGCTACACCTTC. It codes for CASSLSHGQGDYGYTF.

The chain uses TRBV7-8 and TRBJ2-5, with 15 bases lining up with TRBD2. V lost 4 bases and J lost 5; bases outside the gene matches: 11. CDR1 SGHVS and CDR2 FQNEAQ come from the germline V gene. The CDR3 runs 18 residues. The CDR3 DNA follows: TGTGCCAGCAGCTACAGTACTCCAGGACTAGCGGGAGGGGAGACCCAGTACTTC. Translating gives CASSYSTPGLAGGETQYF.

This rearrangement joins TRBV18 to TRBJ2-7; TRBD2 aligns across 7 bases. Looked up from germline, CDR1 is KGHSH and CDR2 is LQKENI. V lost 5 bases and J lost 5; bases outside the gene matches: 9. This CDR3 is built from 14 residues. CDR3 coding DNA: TGTGCCAGCTCAACAGGACTAGTCCTAGACGAGCAGTACTTC. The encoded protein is CASSTGLVLDEQYF.

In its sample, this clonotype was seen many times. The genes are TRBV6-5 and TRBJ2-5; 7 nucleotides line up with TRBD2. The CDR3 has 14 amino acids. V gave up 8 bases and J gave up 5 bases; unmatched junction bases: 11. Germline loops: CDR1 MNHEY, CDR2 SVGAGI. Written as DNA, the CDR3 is TGTGCCAGCCGACGGGGGGACCCTCGGGAGACCCAGTACTTC. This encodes CASRRGDPRETQYF.

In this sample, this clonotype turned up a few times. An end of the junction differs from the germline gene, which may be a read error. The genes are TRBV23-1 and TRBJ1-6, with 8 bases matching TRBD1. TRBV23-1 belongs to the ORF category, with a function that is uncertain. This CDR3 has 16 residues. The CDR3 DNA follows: TGCGCCAGCAGTCAATCGACAGACAGGGGAGATTCACCCCTCGACTTT. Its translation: CASSQSTDRGDSPLDF.

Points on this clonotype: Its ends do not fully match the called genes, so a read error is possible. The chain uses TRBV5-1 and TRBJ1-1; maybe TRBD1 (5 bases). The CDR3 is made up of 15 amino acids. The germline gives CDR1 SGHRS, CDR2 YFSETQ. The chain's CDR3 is CASSLAAGTNTEASF. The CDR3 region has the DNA TGCGCCAGCAGCTTGGCGGCAGGGACGAACACTGAAGCTTCCTTT.

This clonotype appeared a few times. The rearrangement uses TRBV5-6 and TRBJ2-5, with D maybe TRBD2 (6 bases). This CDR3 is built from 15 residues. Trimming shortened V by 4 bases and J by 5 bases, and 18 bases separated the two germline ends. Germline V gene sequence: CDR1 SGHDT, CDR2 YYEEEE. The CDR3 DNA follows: TGTGCCAGCAGCCCCGGGACTCCGAGGGCCGAGACCCAGTACTTC. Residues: CASSPGTPRAETQYF.